This T cell receptor beta chain was sequenced in a study of Ad26.COV2.S vaccination and SARS-CoV-2 variants. Treatment indicated: some 20 received Ad26.COV2.S at low or high dose, single or two shots; 5 received placebo; per-sample allocation not given. The samples were gathered on day 63 after the first injection of vaccine or placebo. Here immunoSEQ multiplex PCR was the method, and the copy in TCRdb shows in-frame clones only, minus some. Among approximately 360,000 clones listed, 80% to 90% were seen once. This clonotype was sampled from a person aged 18-60 years who received the Ad26.COV2.S COVID-19 vaccine or a placebo. The sample consisted of peripheral blood, taken in a trial of Ad26.COV2.S vaccine versus placebo.

For the CDR3, the DNA is TGTGCCAGCAGCTTGACAGGGCCCTCCTACGAGCAGTACTTC. The encoded protein is CASSLTGPSYEQYF. The chain couples TRBV5-5 to TRBJ2-7; TRBD1 is a possible D gene (6 bases). The CDR3 consists of 14 residues. Looked up from germline, CDR1 is SGHKS and CDR2 is YYEKEE (reference sequence). V was shortened by 1 base and J by 0 bases, with 8 bases between the two germline ends. The variable domain in full, with the rest retrieved from reference TRBV5-5 and TRBJ2-7, is DAGVTQSPTHLIKTRGQQVTLRCSPISGHKSVSWYQQVLGQGPQFIFQYYEKEERGRGNFPDRFSARQFPNYSSELNVNALLLGDSALYLCASSLTGPSYEQYFGPGTRLTVT.